These 4 T cell receptor beta chains were all obtained from the same sample, sequenced in a study of control samples from healthy donors and cancer patients (dated by TCRdb to 2018 to 2020). Preparation of the library involved the immunoSEQ multiplex PCR assay. Held by TCRdb, this immuneACCESS table contains in-frame sequences only and omits some clones. Under half of the omission traces to an unresolved V gene where checked; the cause of the rest is unknown. This sample gives some 140,000 clones in total; 80% to 95% of them show up just once. In total, the top ten clones hold approximately 10% of the sample. The sample taken for sequencing was blood. These receptors originate from a man aged 25-45 years in good health.

For this clone: Relative to the germline gene, one junction end is altered; a read error may explain this. The rearrangement joins TRBV10-3 to TRBJ2-7, with 11 bases lining up with TRBD1. Germline V gene lookup returns CDR1 ENHRY and CDR2 SYGVKD. The CDR3 has 11 residues. For the CDR3, the DNA is TGTGCCACGTGGACAGGGGGCGACGAGAACTTC. This encodes CATWTGGDENF.

The chain carries TRBV28 and TRBJ1-5, with 7 bases fitting TRBD1. J gave up 3 bases and V 7 bases, and 9 bases lay outside the gene matches. The germline V gene has CDR1 MDHEN and CDR2 SYDVKM. The CDR3 runs to 15 residues. In DNA form, the CDR3 reads TGTGCCAGCAAGTCCTCAGGGACAGCCAATCAGCCCCAGCATTTT. Translating it yields CASKSSGTANQPQHF. The full variable domain, completed using reference TRBV28 and TRBJ1-5, is DVKVTQSSRYLVKRTGEKVFLECVQDMDHENMFWYRQDPGLGLRLIYFSYDVKMKEKGDIPEGYSVSREKKERFSLILESASTNQTSMYLCASKSSGTANQPQHFGDGTRLSIL.

The count of this clone is one. V is TRBV27 and J is TRBJ2-1; 13 nucleotides match TRBD2. Germline trimming cut 2 bases from V and 5 bases from J; bases unmatched to any gene: 9. CDR1 and CDR2 from the germline V gene are MNHEY and SMNVEV (reference sequence). The CDR3 sequence is 18 residues long. CDR3 in amino acids: CASSLRYGLAGVNNEQFF. For the CDR3, the DNA is TGTGCCAGCAGTTTAAGGTACGGACTAGCGGGAGTAAACAATGAGCAGTTCTTC.

The chain couples TRBV4-3 to TRBJ1-2; no reliable D call. CDR1 is LGHNA, CDR2 YSLEER, per germline. CDR3 length equals 14 residues. V lost 0 bases and J lost 4, with 9 bases in between. The DNA of the CDR3 is TGCGCCAGCAGCCAAGATCAGAGCATCTATGGCTACACCTTC. Its translation is CASSQDQSIYGYTF.